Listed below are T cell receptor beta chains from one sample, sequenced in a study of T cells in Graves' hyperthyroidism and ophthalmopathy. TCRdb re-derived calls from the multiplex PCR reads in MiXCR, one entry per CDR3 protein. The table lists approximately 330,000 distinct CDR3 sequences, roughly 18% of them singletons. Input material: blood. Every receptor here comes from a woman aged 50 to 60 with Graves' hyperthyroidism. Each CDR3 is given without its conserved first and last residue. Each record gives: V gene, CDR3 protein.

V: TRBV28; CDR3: ASSLRTGRLDTQY
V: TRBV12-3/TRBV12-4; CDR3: ASSLRSGGGTEAF
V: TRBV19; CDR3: ASSIQSSGGNNEQF
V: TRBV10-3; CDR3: AISELGSPGNEQF
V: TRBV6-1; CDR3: ASSEKRSSGGGPRETQY
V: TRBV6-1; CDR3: ASSDGQGGSPLH
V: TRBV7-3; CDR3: ASSLTSGGNEQF
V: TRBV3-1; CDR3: ASSLSGLTYNEQF
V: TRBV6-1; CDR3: ASTLQGNEQY
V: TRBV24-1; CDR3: ATSDFGPSEAF
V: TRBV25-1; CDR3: ASRGGDHYGYT
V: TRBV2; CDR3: ASSATGQDNQPQH
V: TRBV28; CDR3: ASSSSWAGGNEQF
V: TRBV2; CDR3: ASMIEDYGYT
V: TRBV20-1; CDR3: SMGQGGTEAF
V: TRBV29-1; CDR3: SVEASLTYGYT